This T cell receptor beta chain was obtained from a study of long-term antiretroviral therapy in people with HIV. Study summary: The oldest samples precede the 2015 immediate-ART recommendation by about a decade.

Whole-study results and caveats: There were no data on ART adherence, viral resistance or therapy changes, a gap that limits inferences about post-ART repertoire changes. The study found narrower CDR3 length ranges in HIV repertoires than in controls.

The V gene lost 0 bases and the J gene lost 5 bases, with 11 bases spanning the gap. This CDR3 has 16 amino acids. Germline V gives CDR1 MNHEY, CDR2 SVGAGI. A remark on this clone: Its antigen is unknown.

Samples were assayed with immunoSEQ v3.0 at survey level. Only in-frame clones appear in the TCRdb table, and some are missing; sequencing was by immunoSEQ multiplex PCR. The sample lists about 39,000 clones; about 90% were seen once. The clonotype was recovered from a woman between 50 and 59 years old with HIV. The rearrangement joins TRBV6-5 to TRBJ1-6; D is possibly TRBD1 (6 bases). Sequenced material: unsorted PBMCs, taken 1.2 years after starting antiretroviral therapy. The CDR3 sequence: CASSYSPGVNNSPLHF. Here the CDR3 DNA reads TGTGCCAGCAGTTACTCGCCAGGGGTAAATAATTCACCCCTCCACTTT.